Listed below are T cell receptor beta chains from one sample, sequenced in a study of T cell repertoires in cytomegalovirus infection. These receptors have no identified antigens. TCRdb reanalysed the reads using MiXCR and keeps one entry per CDR3 protein. The sample records roughly 54,000 distinct CDR3 sequences, 25% to 40% being singletons. The sequencing sample was made of PBMCs, sequenced either directly or after in vitro stimulation (not recorded which). All receptors derive from a human donor in good health (CMV status not recorded). Some clones in this sample may be carry-over from other donors' samples. The CDR3 runs from the conserved cysteine through the conserved F or W. A D gene is named only where the DNA matches it firmly. Expanded clones get a size class; other rows say once, few or many, or leave the size out.

j_call v_call clone_size d_call cdr3_length cdr3_aa cdr3_nt
TRBJ1-2 TRBV6-5 NA TRBD1 13 CASSRDRAYGYTF TGTGCCAGCAGCCGTGACAGGGCCTATGGCTACACCTTC
TRBJ2-5 TRBV2 NA NA 13 CASSGDKQETQYF TGTGCCAGCAGCGGGGACAAGCAAGAGACCCAGTACTTC
TRBJ1-4 TRBV6-6 NA NA 17 CASSYSIFQDRNEKLFF TGTGCCAGCAGTTACTCGATATTCCAGGACCGAAATGAAAAACTGTTTTTT
TRBJ2-7 TRBV28 NA NA 12 CASVSPLYEQYF TGTGCCAGCGTCAGTCCGCTCTACGAGCAGTACTTC
TRBJ1-1 TRBV7-9 few NA 12 CASSFQGTEAFF TGTGCCAGCAGCTTTCAGGGAACTGAAGCTTTCTTT
TRBJ2-1 TRBV19 few TRBD2 14 CASSMSGGYNEQFF TGTGCCAGTAGTATGAGCGGGGGGTATAATGAGCAGTTCTTC
TRBJ2-7 TRBV6-6 NA NA 13 CASSYPQSYEQYF TGTGCCAGCAGTTACCCGCAATCCTACGAGCAGTACTTC
TRBJ2-5 TRBV5-5 NA NA 14 CASSGAGLQETQYF TGTGCCAGCAGCGGGGCGGGGTTACAGGAGACCCAGTACTTC
TRBJ1-5 TRBV18 NA NA 15 CASSPTLNGNQPQHF TGTGCCAGCTCACCAACTCTAAATGGCAATCAGCCCCAGCATTTT
TRBJ2-2 TRBV4-1 NA NA 17 CASSQDWGSGLVGELFF TGCGCCAGCAGCCAAGATTGGGGTAGCGGTTTGGTCGGGGAGCTGTTTTTT
TRBJ2-3 TRBV6-6 NA TRBD1 12 CASREGQGSQYF TGTGCCAGCAGGGAGGGACAGGGATCGCAGTATTTT
TRBJ1-3 TRBV11-2 few NA 15 CASSLGGTSGNTIYF TGTGCCAGCAGCTTAGGCGGGACCTCTGGAAACACCATATATTTT
TRBJ2-3 TRBV29-1 NA TRBD2 15 CSVEGDYTAPDTQYF TGCAGCGTTGAAGGGGACTACACTGCACCCGATACGCAGTATTTT
TRBJ2-1 TRBV7-2 once TRBD2 16 CASSRRLADTLVEQFF TGTGCCAGCAGCCGGAGACTAGCCGACACCCTGGTTGAGCAGTTCTTC
TRBJ1-2 TRBV27 NA TRBD1 18 CASSPFNLRDRGRGGYTF TGTGCCAGCAGTCCCTTTAATCTCCGGGACAGGGGGCGGGGTGGCTACACCTTC
TRBJ2-1 TRBV9 NA TRBD2 17 CASSLTGLAGGNNEQFF TGTGCCAGCAGCCTCACAGGACTAGCGGGGGGGAACAATGAGCAGTTCTTC
TRBJ2-3 TRBV24-1 NA NA 13 CATSDLAGDTQYF TGTGCCACCAGTGACTTAGCTGGGGATACGCAGTATTTT
TRBJ1-2 TRBV4-1 many NA 15 CASSHHGQIPYGYTF TGCGCCAGCAGCCACCACGGACAGATCCCCTATGGCTACACCTTC
TRBJ2-3 TRBV7-8 few NA 15 CASSFRRIFTDTQYF TGTGCCAGCAGCTTTAGACGAATTTTCACAGATACGCAGTATTTT
TRBJ2-5 TRBV7-9 few TRBD2 19 CATRRRLAGGLVYQETQYF TGTGCCACTAGGCGCAGGCTAGCGGGAGGCCTGGTTTACCAAGAGACCCAGTACTTC
TRBJ1-2 TRBV2 NA TRBD1 12 CANTGTASFYTF TGTGCCAACACCGGGACAGCTAGCTTCTACACCTTC
TRBJ2-5 TRBV15 once NA 13 CATKGVAQETQYF TGTGCCACCAAAGGGGTGGCCCAAGAGACCCAGTACTTC
TRBJ2-5 TRBV7-2 few NA 17 CASSLVGGGGARGAQYF TGTGCCAGCAGCTTAGTAGGGGGTGGAGGAGCACGGGGGGCCCAGTACTTC
TRBJ2-3 TRBV7-6 NA TRBD2 15 CASSLESGGSNTQYF TGTGCCAGCAGCTTAGAAAGCGGGGGGTCGAATACGCAGTATTTT
TRBJ2-7 TRBV12-3/TRBV12-4 few TRBD1 15 CASSPGTGALYEQYF TGTGCCAGCAGTCCGGGGACAGGGGCCCTCTACGAGCAGTACTTC
TRBJ2-3 TRBV7-9 few NA 13 CASSPPGPDTQYF TGTGCCAGCAGCCCCCCCGGGCCAGATACGCAGTATTTT
TRBJ2-5 TRBV7-9 NA NA 15 CASSFWGIGEETQYF TGTGCCAGCAGCTTTTGGGGGATTGGTGAGGAGACCCAGTACTTC
TRBJ2-1 TRBV12-3/TRBV12-4 NA TRBD2 14 CASSRGGGYNEQFF TGTGCCAGCAGTAGGGGCGGGGGGTACAATGAGCAGTTCTTC
TRBJ1-3 TRBV9 NA NA 16 CASSVGRGGTGNTIYF TGTGCCAGCAGCGTAGGCCGTGGGGGCACTGGAAACACCATATATTTT
TRBJ2-1 TRBV25-1 few TRBD1 14 CASKGDRGWNEQFF TGTGCCAGCAAGGGGGACAGGGGGTGGAATGAGCAGTTCTTC
TRBJ1-1 TRBV12-3/TRBV12-4 many NA 13 CASSFVPGSEAFF TGTGCCAGCAGTTTCGTTCCAGGGTCTGAAGCTTTCTTT
TRBJ2-5 TRBV5-1 NA NA 13 CASSLGTEETQYF TGCGCCAGCAGCTTGGGGACAGAAGAGACCCAGTACTTC
TRBJ2-7 TRBV12-3/TRBV12-4 few TRBD2 16 CASSPRAGKGTYEQYF TGTGCCAGCAGTCCACGAGCGGGAAAGGGGACCTACGAGCAGTACTTC
TRBJ1-1 TRBV6-6 many NA 12 CASREQGIGAFF TGTGCCAGCAGGGAGCAGGGGATTGGGGCTTTCTTT
TRBJ2-3 TRBV29-1 NA NA 11 CSVVVRDTQYF TGCAGCGTTGTCGTAAGAGATACGCAGTATTTT
TRBJ2-1 TRBV7-2 once TRBD2 18 CASSLVPRGGSSYNEQFF TGTGCCAGCAGCTTAGTACCCAGAGGCGGGAGTTCCTACAATGAGCAGTTCTTC
TRBJ1-3 TRBV5-1 once NA 14 CASSLGGTGNTIYF TGCGCCAGCAGCTTAGGAGGGACTGGAAACACCATATATTTT
TRBJ2-1 TRBV7-2 many NA 12 CASSPPGASVFF TGTGCCAGCAGCCCTCCTGGGGCCAGCGTGTTCTTC
TRBJ2-7 TRBV24-1 few NA 12 CATPQGRYEQYF TGTGCCACCCCACAGGGACGCTACGAGCAGTACTTC
TRBJ2-1 TRBV28 few NA 15 CASSLVGVSYNEQFF TGTGCCAGCAGTTTGGTGGGGGTCTCCTACAATGAGCAGTTCTTC
TRBJ1-1 TRBV4-3 NA NA 14 CASSQVTANTEAFF TGCGCCAGCAGCCAAGTGACAGCGAACACTGAAGCTTTCTTT
TRBJ2-5 TRBV2 NA NA 16 CASRGTFPRRKETQYF TGTGCCAGCAGGGGGACTTTCCCTCGCCGAAAAGAGACCCAGTACTTC
TRBJ1-5 TRBV12-3/TRBV12-4 NA NA 15 CASSPPSWGNQPQHF TGTGCCAGCAGTCCCCCTTCCTGGGGCAATCAGCCCCAGCATTTT
TRBJ1-6 TRBV2 once NA 14 CASSETGENSPLHF TGTGCCAGCAGTGAGACAGGAGAGAATTCACCCCTCCACTTT